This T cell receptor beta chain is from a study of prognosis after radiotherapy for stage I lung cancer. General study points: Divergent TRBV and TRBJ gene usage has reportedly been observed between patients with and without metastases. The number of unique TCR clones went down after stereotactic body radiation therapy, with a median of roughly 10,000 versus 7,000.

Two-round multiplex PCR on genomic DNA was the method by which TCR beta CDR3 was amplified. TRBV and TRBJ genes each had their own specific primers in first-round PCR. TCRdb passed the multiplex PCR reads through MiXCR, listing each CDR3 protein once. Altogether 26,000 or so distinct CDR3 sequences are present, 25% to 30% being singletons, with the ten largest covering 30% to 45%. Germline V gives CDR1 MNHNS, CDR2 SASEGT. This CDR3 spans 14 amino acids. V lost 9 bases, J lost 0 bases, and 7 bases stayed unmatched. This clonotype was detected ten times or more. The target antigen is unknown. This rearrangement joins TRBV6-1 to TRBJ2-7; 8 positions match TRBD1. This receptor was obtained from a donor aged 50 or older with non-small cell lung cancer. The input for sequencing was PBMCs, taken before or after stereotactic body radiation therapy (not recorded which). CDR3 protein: CASDRGYGSYEQYF. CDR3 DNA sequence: TGTGCCAGTGACAGGGGTTACGGCTCCTACGAGCAGTACTTC.